This TCR beta chain was identified in a study of cytomegalovirus exposure and HLA in healthy donors. The PCR contained 60 Vbeta and 13 Jbeta primers. Clones were read by immunoSEQ multiplex PCR, and TCRdb kept only the in-frame ones, dropping some. The table records some 110,000 clones, approximately 77% of them present only once. Deletions cut 4 bases from V and 5 bases from J, with 10 bases between. The CDR3 spans 13 residues. Germline lookup yields CDR1 MDHEN and CDR2 SYDVKM. This clonotype originated in a man in his fifties or sixties in good health and CMV-seropositive. The chain couples TRBV28 to TRBJ2-3, with D unclear. The source material was PBMCs. In nucleotides, the CDR3 is TGTGCCAGCAGTTCCCCGTCCAGAGATACGCAGTATTTT. Translating gives CASSSPSRDTQYF.